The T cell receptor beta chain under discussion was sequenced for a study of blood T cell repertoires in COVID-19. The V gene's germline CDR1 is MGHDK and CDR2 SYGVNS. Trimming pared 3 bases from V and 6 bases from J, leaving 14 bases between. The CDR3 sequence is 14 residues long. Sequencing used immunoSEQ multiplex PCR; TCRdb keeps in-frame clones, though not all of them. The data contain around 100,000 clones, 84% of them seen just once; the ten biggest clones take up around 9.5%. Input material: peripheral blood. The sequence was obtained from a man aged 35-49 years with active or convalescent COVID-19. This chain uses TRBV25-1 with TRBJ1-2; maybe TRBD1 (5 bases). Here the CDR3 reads CASSDLNPGDGYTF. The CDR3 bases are TGTGCCAGCAGTGACCTCAATCCGGGGGATGGCTACACCTTC.